A selection of T cell receptor beta chains follows, all from one sample in a study of blood T cell repertoires in COVID-19. Only in-frame clones appear in the TCRdb table, and some are missing; sequencing was by immunoSEQ multiplex PCR. The sample consists of approximately 360,000 clones, about 89% of them appearing once. What was sequenced was PBMCs or T cells enriched from blood (not recorded which). These TCRs come from a middle-aged man in a cohort exposed to, infected with or recovered from COVID-19 (not recorded which). Both conserved end residues are part of each CDR3. Fields, in order: clone size, D gene, V gene, J gene, CDR3 protein, CDR3 DNA. The D gene is left open where the match is weak. Clone size appears in some rows only: once, few, many, or a class for an expanded clone.

size: -
D: -
V: TRBV7-9
J: TRBJ1-1
CDR3: CASSLSGSNTEAFF
DNA: TGTGCCAGCAGCTTATCAGGGTCTAACACTGAAGCTTTCTTT

size: -
D: -
V: TRBV19
J: TRBJ1-1
CDR3: CASSIKTEINTEAFF
DNA: TGTGCCAGTAGTATTAAGACAGAGATAAACACTGAAGCTTTCTTT

size: -
D: -
V: TRBV3-1/TRBV3-2
J: TRBJ2-2
CDR3: CASSQVYGELFF
DNA: TGTGCCAGCAGCCAAGTCTACGGGGAGCTGTTTTTT

size: -
D: -
V: TRBV28
J: TRBJ2-7
CDR3: CASSRGVVAYEQYF
DNA: TGTGCCAGCAGCCGAGGAGTGGTGGCCTACGAGCAGTACTTC

size: -
D: TRBD1
V: TRBV19
J: TRBJ1-4
CDR3: CASSIRTGEGREKLFF
DNA: TGTGCCAGTAGTATACGGACAGGGGAAGGGCGAGAAAAACTGTTTTTT

size: -
D: TRBD1
V: TRBV6-1
J: TRBJ1-2
CDR3: CASSEAGQGSNYGYTF
DNA: TGTGCCAGCAGTGAAGCGGGACAGGGGTCTAACTATGGCTACACCTTC

size: -
D: -
V: TRBV2
J: TRBJ1-2
CDR3: CASPSGDYGYTF
DNA: TGTGCCAGCCCCAGCGGGGACTATGGCTACACCTTC

size: -
D: -
V: TRBV7-8
J: TRBJ1-4
CDR3: CASSRSTQGIGGEKLFF
DNA: TGTGCCAGCAGCCGATCAACGCAGGGGATCGGAGGTGAAAAACTGTTTTTT

size: -
D: TRBD2
V: TRBV11-2
J: TRBJ2-1
CDR3: CASSTGGDLNEQFF
DNA: TGTGCCAGCAGCACTGGGGGGGACTTAAATGAGCAGTTCTTC

size: -
D: TRBD2
V: TRBV3-1/TRBV3-2
J: TRBJ2-7
CDR3: CASSQLAGSSYEQYF
DNA: TGTGCCAGCAGCCAGTTAGCGGGGAGCTCCTACGAGCAGTACTTC

size: -
D: -
V: TRBV6-5
J: TRBJ1-2
CDR3: CASSRTVDWSYTF
DNA: TGTGCCAGCAGTCGGACAGTGGATTGGAGCTACACCTTC

size: -
D: -
V: TRBV19
J: TRBJ1-1
CDR3: CASSGGALGNSEAFF
DNA: TGTGCCAGTAGCGGGGGAGCTCTGGGGAACTCTGAAGCTTTCTTT

size: -
D: -
V: TRBV4-2
J: TRBJ2-2
CDR3: CASSQVFSENTGELFF
DNA: TGTGCCAGCAGCCAAGTATTCAGCGAGAACACCGGGGAGCTGTTTTTT

size: -
D: TRBD1
V: TRBV5-1
J: TRBJ2-1
CDR3: CASSLRGQEGEQFF
DNA: TGCGCCAGCAGCTTGCGGGGACAGGAAGGTGAGCAGTTCTTC

size: few
D: -
V: TRBV19
J: TRBJ1-1
CDR3: CASSPRGGPAFF
DNA: TGTGCCAGTAGCCCCAGGGGAGGGCCGGCTTTCTTT

size: -
D: -
V: TRBV28
J: TRBJ1-4
CDR3: CASSPGGQQKLFF
DNA: TGTGCCAGCAGTCCCGGGGGGCAACAAAAACTGTTTTTT

size: -
D: TRBD1
V: TRBV11-2
J: TRBJ2-7
CDR3: CASSLGGTAIYEQYF
DNA: TGTGCCAGCAGCTTAGGTGGGACAGCCATCTACGAGCAGTACTTC

size: -
D: -
V: TRBV6-6
J: TRBJ1-3
CDR3: CASSYGDTTGNTIYF
DNA: TGTGCCAGCAGTTACGGGGACACTACTGGAAACACCATATATTTT

size: -
D: -
V: TRBV11-2
J: TRBJ2-6
CDR3: CASERGSSGANVLTF
DNA: TGTGCCAGCGAGCGAGGGAGCTCTGGGGCCAACGTCCTGACTTTC

size: -
D: TRBD2
V: TRBV16
J: TRBJ2-5
CDR3: CASSRRSSGQETQYF
DNA: TGTGCCAGCAGCCGAAGGTCTAGCGGGCAAGAGACCCAGTACTTC

size: -
D: -
V: TRBV19
J: TRBJ2-5
CDR3: CANPLLRSGLKTQYF
DNA: TGTGCCAACCCACTTTTAAGGTCAGGGTTAAAGACCCAGTACTTC

size: once
D: TRBD2
V: TRBV25-1
J: TRBJ2-1
CDR3: CASSEWGLAATREQFF
DNA: TGTGCCAGCAGTGAATGGGGACTAGCGGCGACCCGGGAGCAGTTCTTC

size: -
D: -
V: TRBV6-2/TRBV6-3
J: TRBJ1-6
CDR3: CASSYEGRSPLHF
DNA: TGTGCCAGCAGTTACGAGGGTCGATCACCCCTCCACTTT

size: -
D: TRBD1
V: TRBV19
J: TRBJ1-2
CDR3: CASLSSQQGIYGYTF
DNA: TGTGCCAGTCTCTCAAGCCAACAGGGGATCTATGGCTACACCTTC

size: -
D: -
V: TRBV5-1
J: TRBJ1-1
CDR3: CASSQMTGNTEAFF
DNA: TGCGCCAGCAGCCAAATGACAGGGAACACTGAAGCTTTCTTT

size: -
D: TRBD1
V: TRBV5-1
J: TRBJ1-2
CDR3: CASSWNRDRPYGYTF
DNA: TGCGCCAGCAGCTGGAACCGGGACAGACCCTATGGCTACACCTTC

size: -
D: TRBD2
V: TRBV24-1
J: TRBJ2-3
CDR3: CATSDSGGPADTQYF
DNA: TGTGCCACCAGTGATTCGGGAGGGCCGGCGGATACGCAGTATTTT

size: -
D: -
V: TRBV9
J: TRBJ2-3
CDR3: CASSVAGGNTDTQYF
DNA: TGTGCCAGCAGCGTAGCGGGCGGGAACACAGATACGCAGTATTTT

size: -
D: -
V: TRBV5-1
J: TRBJ1-4
CDR3: CASSLTGQTNEKLFF
DNA: TGCGCCAGCAGCTTGACTGGGCAGACTAATGAAAAACTGTTTTTT

size: -
D: -
V: TRBV28
J: TRBJ1-5
CDR3: CASTRGQPQHF
DNA: TGTGCCAGCACTCGGGGGCAGCCCCAGCATTTT

size: -
D: -
V: TRBV7-8
J: TRBJ2-1
CDR3: CASSYRTHLYNEQFF
DNA: TGTGCCAGCAGCTACCGGACACATCTATACAATGAGCAGTTCTTC

size: -
D: TRBD1
V: TRBV24-1
J: TRBJ2-2
CDR3: CATSANRGTGTNTGELFF
DNA: TGTGCCACCAGTGCTAATCGGGGGACAGGGACGAACACCGGGGAGCTGTTTTTT

size: -
D: -
V: TRBV5-1
J: TRBJ2-3
CDR3: CASSLSGTWDTQYF
DNA: TGCGCCAGCAGCTTGAGCGGGACATGGGATACGCAGTATTTT

size: -
D: -
V: TRBV7-9
J: TRBJ1-3
CDR3: CASSSIRGFTGNTIYF
DNA: TGTGCCAGCAGCTCGATCAGGGGCTTCACTGGAAACACCATATATTTT

size: -
D: -
V: TRBV27
J: TRBJ2-2
CDR3: CASSRRLGLNTGELFF
DNA: TGTGCCAGCAGTAGAAGACTAGGATTGAACACCGGGGAGCTGTTTTTT

size: -
D: TRBD1
V: TRBV7-8
J: TRBJ1-5
CDR3: CASSSQGASNQPQHF
DNA: TGTGCCAGCAGCTCCCAGGGGGCGAGCAATCAGCCCCAGCATTTT

size: -
D: TRBD1
V: TRBV11-2
J: TRBJ2-4
CDR3: CASSLDRGRIIQYF
DNA: TGTGCCAGCAGCTTAGACAGGGGGCGGATCATTCAGTACTTC

size: once
D: -
V: TRBV25-1
J: TRBJ2-2
CDR3: CASSHGYGGQTGELFF
DNA: TGTGCCAGCAGTCACGGTTACGGGGGTCAGACCGGGGAGCTGTTTTTT

size: -
D: TRBD1
V: TRBV13
J: TRBJ2-7
CDR3: CASSSRDRGHEQYF
DNA: TGTGCCAGCAGCTCCCGGGACAGGGGGCACGAGCAGTACTTC

size: few
D: -
V: TRBV7-9
J: TRBJ1-1
CDR3: CASSLIQGNTEAFF
DNA: TGTGCCAGCAGCTTAATACAGGGGAACACTGAAGCTTTCTTT

size: -
D: -
V: TRBV7-7
J: TRBJ2-2
CDR3: CASSYQGTGELFF
DNA: TGTGCCAGCAGCTATCAGGGCACCGGGGAGCTGTTTTTT

size: -
D: TRBD2
V: TRBV5-4
J: TRBJ2-7
CDR3: CASSQTSGRAYEQYF
DNA: TGTGCCAGCAGCCAAACTAGCGGGAGGGCCTACGAGCAGTACTTC

size: once
D: TRBD2
V: TRBV6-6
J: TRBJ2-7
CDR3: CASSNPPSGSSYEQYF
DNA: TGTGCCAGCAGCAACCCTCCTAGCGGGAGCTCCTACGAGCAGTACTTC

size: -
D: -
V: TRBV24-1
J: TRBJ2-2
CDR3: CATTPGTYTGELFF
DNA: TGTGCCACCACCCCGGGAACCTACACCGGGGAGCTGTTTTTT

size: -
D: TRBD1
V: TRBV28
J: TRBJ1-5
CDR3: CASSFGTDRHQPQHF
DNA: TGTGCCAGCAGTTTCGGGACGGACAGGCATCAGCCCCAGCATTTT

size: -
D: TRBD1
V: TRBV24-1
J: TRBJ1-1
CDR3: CATSNRGSTEAFF
DNA: TGTGCCACCAGTAACAGGGGGAGCACTGAAGCTTTCTTT

size: -
D: TRBD1
V: TRBV30
J: TRBJ1-2
CDR3: CAWSVGQYGYTF
DNA: TGTGCCTGGAGTGTGGGACAGTATGGCTACACCTTC

size: -
D: -
V: TRBV27
J: TRBJ2-7
CDR3: CASSFRGTTYEQYF
DNA: TGTGCCAGCAGTTTTCGGGGAACGACCTACGAGCAGTACTTC